Listed below are T cell receptor beta chains from one sample, sequenced in a study of regulatory T cells in long-lasting Graves disease. TCRdb analysed the multiplex PCR reads with MiXCR anew, one entry per CDR3 protein. The sample has a few hundred thousand distinct CDR3 sequences; 20% to 25% are singletons. Sample: peripheral blood mononuclear cells (PBMCs), taken when the disease was refractory, from a patient treated with antithyroid drugs. The source of these receptors is a female donor with Graves disease. Each CDR3 is given with its conserved first and last residue. A D gene is named only where the DNA matches it firmly. Clone size is shown for a subset of rows, as once, few, many or a class of expanded clone.

J gene: TRBJ2-5; D gene: TRBD2; clone size: .; V gene: TRBV6-9; CDR3 protein: CASSWAPVWEGPGETQYF; CDR3 DNA: TGTGCCAGCAGTTGGGCCCCCGTGTGGGAGGGCCCCGGAGAGACCCAGTACTTC
J gene: TRBJ1-1; D gene: TRBD1; clone size: many; V gene: TRBV15; CDR3 protein: CATSRGQVNTEAFF; CDR3 DNA: TGTGCCACCAGCAGGGGACAGGTGAACACTGAAGCTTTCTTT
J gene: TRBJ1-5; D gene: .; clone size: many; V gene: TRBV28; CDR3 protein: CASRNWRLSNQPQHF; CDR3 DNA: TGTGCCAGCAGGAACTGGAGGTTGAGCAATCAGCCCCAGCATTTT
J gene: TRBJ1-1; D gene: .; clone size: .; V gene: TRBV20-1; CDR3 protein: CSAVGGGAFF; CDR3 DNA: TGCAGTGCTGTTGGGGGGGGAGCTTTCTTT
J gene: TRBJ2-7; D gene: TRBD1; clone size: few; V gene: TRBV25-1; CDR3 protein: CASSGPGQGPYEQYF; CDR3 DNA: TGTGCCAGCAGTGGACCGGGACAGGGTCCCTACGAGCAGTACTTC
J gene: TRBJ1-5; D gene: .; clone size: .; V gene: TRBV4-1; CDR3 protein: CASSQETNQPQHF; CDR3 DNA: TGCGCCAGCAGCCAAGAAACAAATCAGCCCCAGCATTTT
J gene: TRBJ2-2; D gene: .; clone size: many; V gene: TRBV28; CDR3 protein: CASSTQGRDTGELFF; CDR3 DNA: TGTGCCAGCAGTACGCAGGGGAGGGACACCGGGGAGCTGTTTTTT
J gene: TRBJ1-4; D gene: TRBD1; clone size: many; V gene: TRBV28; CDR3 protein: CASRPLDREWNEKLFF; CDR3 DNA: TGTGCCAGCAGGCCCCTGGACAGGGAGTGGAATGAAAAACTGTTTTTT
J gene: TRBJ2-5; D gene: .; clone size: many; V gene: TRBV5-4; CDR3 protein: CASSLRTAGETQYF; CDR3 DNA: TGTGCCAGCAGCTTGAGGACAGCGGGAGAGACCCAGTACTTC
J gene: TRBJ2-7; D gene: .; clone size: .; V gene: TRBV6-2/TRBV6-3; CDR3 protein: CASRPPRGGQYF; CDR3 DNA: TGTGCCAGCAGGCCACCCCGTGGAGGGCAGTACTTC
J gene: TRBJ1-1; D gene: .; clone size: few; V gene: TRBV13; CDR3 protein: CASSLVITEAFF; CDR3 DNA: TGTGCCAGCAGCTTAGTAATCACTGAAGCTTTCTTT
J gene: TRBJ2-4; D gene: TRBD1; clone size: .; V gene: TRBV3-1; CDR3 protein: CASRRTGGENIQYF; CDR3 DNA: TGTGCCAGCAGACGGACAGGGGGCGAAAACATTCAGTACTTC
J gene: TRBJ1-1; D gene: .; clone size: few; V gene: TRBV7-2; CDR3 protein: CASSKRTEVAEAFF; CDR3 DNA: TGTGCCAGCAGCAAACGGACGGAGGTCGCTGAAGCTTTCTTT
J gene: TRBJ2-7; D gene: TRBD2; clone size: many; V gene: TRBV7-3; CDR3 protein: CASSLNREGHEQYF; CDR3 DNA: TGTGCCAGCAGCTTAAATCGGGAGGGGCACGAGCAGTACTTC
J gene: TRBJ1-6; D gene: .; clone size: many; V gene: TRBV7-2; CDR3 protein: CASSKTSGSPLHF; CDR3 DNA: TGTGCCAGCAGCAAGACAAGTGGCTCACCCCTCCACTTT
J gene: TRBJ1-1; D gene: .; clone size: few; V gene: TRBV12-3/TRBV12-4; CDR3 protein: CASSFGPRNTEAFF; CDR3 DNA: TGTGCCAGCAGTTTCGGACCTAGGAACACTGAAGCTTTCTTT
J gene: TRBJ1-1; D gene: .; clone size: .; V gene: TRBV7-9; CDR3 protein: CASSLPGKNTEAFF; CDR3 DNA: TGTGCCAGCAGCTTACCGGGTAAAAACACTGAAGCTTTCTTT
J gene: TRBJ1-2; D gene: .; clone size: .; V gene: TRBV30; CDR3 protein: CAWSVVGSTVNYGYTF; CDR3 DNA: TGTGCCTGGAGTGTGGTGGGCTCTACAGTCAACTATGGCTACACCTTC
J gene: TRBJ1-5; D gene: .; clone size: .; V gene: TRBV19; CDR3 protein: CASSIGDVSNQPQHF; CDR3 DNA: TGTGCCAGTAGTATCGGTGACGTTAGCAATCAGCCCCAGCATTTT
J gene: TRBJ2-2; D gene: .; clone size: few; V gene: TRBV10-3; CDR3 protein: CAISGRTGGTGELFF; CDR3 DNA: TGTGCCATCAGTGGGAGGACAGGAGGGACCGGGGAGCTGTTTTTT
J gene: TRBJ1-5; D gene: .; clone size: .; V gene: TRBV19; CDR3 protein: CASCYTGIHQPQHF; CDR3 DNA: TGTGCCAGTTGCTATACAGGTATCCATCAGCCCCAGCATTTT
J gene: TRBJ2-2; D gene: .; clone size: few; V gene: TRBV5-8; CDR3 protein: CASSRGVLNTGELFF; CDR3 DNA: TGTGCCAGCAGCCGCGGCGTGCTGAACACCGGGGAGCTGTTTTTT
J gene: TRBJ1-1; D gene: .; clone size: .; V gene: TRBV29-1; CDR3 protein: CSVEATNTEAFF; CDR3 DNA: TGCAGCGTTGAGGCAACTAACACTGAAGCTTTCTTT
J gene: TRBJ1-6; D gene: .; clone size: .; V gene: TRBV20-1; CDR3 protein: CSARDLQGVFNSPLHF; CDR3 DNA: TGCAGTGCTAGAGATCTACAGGGCGTTTTTAATTCACCCCTCCACTTT
J gene: TRBJ1-1; D gene: .; clone size: few; V gene: TRBV30; CDR3 protein: CAWSVKRLRNTEAFF; CDR3 DNA: TGTGCCTGGAGTGTTAAGAGACTTAGGAACACTGAAGCTTTCTTT
J gene: TRBJ2-2; D gene: TRBD2; clone size: .; V gene: TRBV19; CDR3 protein: CASSIVEEQGLAGGGTGELFF; CDR3 DNA: TGTGCCAGTAGTATAGTTGAGGAACAGGGCCTAGCGGGAGGAGGCACCGGGGAGCTGTTTTTT
J gene: TRBJ2-1; D gene: TRBD2; clone size: few; V gene: TRBV28; CDR3 protein: CASSRLAGDEQFF; CDR3 DNA: TGTGCCAGCAGCCGACTAGCGGGGGATGAGCAGTTCTTC
J gene: TRBJ2-7; D gene: TRBD1; clone size: .; V gene: TRBV7-9; CDR3 protein: CASSARDRDFWYEQYF; CDR3 DNA: TGTGCCAGCAGCGCCCGGGACAGGGATTTTTGGTACGAGCAGTACTTC